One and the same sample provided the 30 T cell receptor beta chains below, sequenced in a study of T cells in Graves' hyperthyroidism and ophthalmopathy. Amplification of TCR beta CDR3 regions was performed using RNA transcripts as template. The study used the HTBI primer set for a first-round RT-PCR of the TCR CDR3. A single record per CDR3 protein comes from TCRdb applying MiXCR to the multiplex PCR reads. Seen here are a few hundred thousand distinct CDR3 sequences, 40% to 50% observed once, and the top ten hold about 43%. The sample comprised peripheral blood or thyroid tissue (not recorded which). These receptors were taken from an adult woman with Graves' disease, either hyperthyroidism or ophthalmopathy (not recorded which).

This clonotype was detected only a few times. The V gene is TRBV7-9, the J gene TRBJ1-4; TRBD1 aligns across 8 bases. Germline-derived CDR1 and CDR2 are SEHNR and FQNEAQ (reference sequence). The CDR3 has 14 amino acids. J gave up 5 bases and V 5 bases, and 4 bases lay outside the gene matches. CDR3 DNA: TGTGCCAGCAGCCTGAGGACAGGGAATGAAAAACTGTTTTTT. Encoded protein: CASSLRTGNEKLFF.

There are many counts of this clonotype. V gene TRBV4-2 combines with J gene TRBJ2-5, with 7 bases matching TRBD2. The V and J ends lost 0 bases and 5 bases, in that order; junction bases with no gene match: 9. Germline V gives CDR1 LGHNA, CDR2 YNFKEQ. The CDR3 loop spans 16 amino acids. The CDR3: CASSQDTKRDRETQYF. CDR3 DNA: TGTGCCAGCAGCCAAGACACGAAGCGGGATCGGGAGACCCAGTACTTC.

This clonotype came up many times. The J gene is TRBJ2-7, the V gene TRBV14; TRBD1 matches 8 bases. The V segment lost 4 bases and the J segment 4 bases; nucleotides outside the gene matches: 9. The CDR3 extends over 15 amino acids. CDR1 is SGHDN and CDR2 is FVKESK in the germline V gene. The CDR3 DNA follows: TGTGCCAGCAGCCTGAGAAGGACAGGGATGTACGAGCAGTACTTC. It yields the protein CASSLRRTGMYEQYF.

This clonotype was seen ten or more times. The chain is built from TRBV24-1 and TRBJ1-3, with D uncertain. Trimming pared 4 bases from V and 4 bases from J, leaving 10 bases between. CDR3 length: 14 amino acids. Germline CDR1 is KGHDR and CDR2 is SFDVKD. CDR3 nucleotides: TGTGCCACCAGTGACACCGGAGGGGGAAACACCATATATTTT. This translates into CATSDTGGGNTIYF.

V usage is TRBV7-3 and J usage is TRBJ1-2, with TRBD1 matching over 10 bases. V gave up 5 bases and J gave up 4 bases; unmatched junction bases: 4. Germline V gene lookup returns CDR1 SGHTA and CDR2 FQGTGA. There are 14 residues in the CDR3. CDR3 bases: TGTGCCAGCAGCCAGACAGGGGGCGGCTATGGCTACACCTTC. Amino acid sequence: CASSQTGGGYGYTF.

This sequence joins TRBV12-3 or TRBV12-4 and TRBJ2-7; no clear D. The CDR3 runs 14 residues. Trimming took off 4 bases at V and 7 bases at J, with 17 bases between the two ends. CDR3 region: CASSSQAPTREQYF. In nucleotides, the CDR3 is TGTGCCAGCAGTTCACAAGCGCCAACGCGGGAGCAGTACTTC.

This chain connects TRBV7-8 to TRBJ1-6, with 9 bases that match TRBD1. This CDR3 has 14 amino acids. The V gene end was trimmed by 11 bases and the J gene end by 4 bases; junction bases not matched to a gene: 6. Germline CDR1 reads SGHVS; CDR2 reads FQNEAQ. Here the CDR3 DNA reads TGTGCCCATGGGGACAGGGCATATAATTCACCCCTCCACTTT. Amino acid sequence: CAHGDRAYNSPLHF.

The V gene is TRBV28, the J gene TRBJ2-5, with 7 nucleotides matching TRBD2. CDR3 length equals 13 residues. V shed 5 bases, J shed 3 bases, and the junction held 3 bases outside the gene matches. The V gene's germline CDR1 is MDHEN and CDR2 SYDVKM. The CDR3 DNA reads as TGTGCCAGCAGTCCCACTAGCGAAGAGACCCAGTACTTC. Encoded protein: CASSPTSEETQYF.

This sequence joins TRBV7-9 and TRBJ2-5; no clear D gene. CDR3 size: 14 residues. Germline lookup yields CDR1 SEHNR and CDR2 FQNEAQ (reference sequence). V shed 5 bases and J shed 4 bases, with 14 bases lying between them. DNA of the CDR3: TGTGCCAGCAGCGTTGAAGATCTTCGAGAGACCCAGTACTTC. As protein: CASSVEDLRETQYF.

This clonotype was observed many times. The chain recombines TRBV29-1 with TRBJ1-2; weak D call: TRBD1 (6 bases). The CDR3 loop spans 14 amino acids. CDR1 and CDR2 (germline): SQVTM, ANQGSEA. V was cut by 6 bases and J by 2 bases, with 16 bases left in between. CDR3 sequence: CSVTRGQGNYGYTF. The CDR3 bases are TGCAGCGTAACCCGGGGGCAGGGAAACTATGGCTACACCTTC. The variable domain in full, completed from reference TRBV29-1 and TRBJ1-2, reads SAVISQKPSRDICQRGTSLTIQCQVDSQVTMMFWYRQQPGQSLTLIATANQGSEATYESGFVIDKFPISRPNLTFSTLTVSNMSPEDSSIYLCSVTRGQGNYGYTFGSGTRLTVV.

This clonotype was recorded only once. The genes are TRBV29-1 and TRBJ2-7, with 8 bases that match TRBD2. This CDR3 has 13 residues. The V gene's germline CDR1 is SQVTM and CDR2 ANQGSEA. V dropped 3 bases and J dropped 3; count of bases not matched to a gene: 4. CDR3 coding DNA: TGCAGCGTTGAGACTAGCGTACGCTACGAGCAGTACTTC. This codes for CSVETSVRYEQYF.

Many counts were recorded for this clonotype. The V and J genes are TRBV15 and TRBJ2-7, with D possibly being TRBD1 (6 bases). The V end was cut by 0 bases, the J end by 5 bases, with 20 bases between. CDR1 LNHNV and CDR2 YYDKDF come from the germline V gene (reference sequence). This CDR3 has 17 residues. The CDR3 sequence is CATSRELSQGDLDEQYF. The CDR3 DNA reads TGTGCCACCAGCAGAGAACTCTCACAGGGTGATCTAGACGAGCAGTACTTC. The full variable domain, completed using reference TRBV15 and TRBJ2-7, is DAMVIQNPRYQVTQFGKPVTLSCSQTLNHNVMYWYQQKSSQAPKLLFHYYDKDFNNEADTPDNFQSRRPNTSFCFLDIRSPGLGDTAMYLCATSRELSQGDLDEQYFGPGTRLTVT.

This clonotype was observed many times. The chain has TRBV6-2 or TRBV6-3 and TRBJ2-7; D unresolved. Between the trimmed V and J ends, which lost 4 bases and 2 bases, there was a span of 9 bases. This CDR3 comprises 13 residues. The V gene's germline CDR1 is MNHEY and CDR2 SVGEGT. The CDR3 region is CASSSGSTYEQYF. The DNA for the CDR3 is TGTGCCAGCAGTTCGGGCAGTACCTACGAGCAGTACTTC.

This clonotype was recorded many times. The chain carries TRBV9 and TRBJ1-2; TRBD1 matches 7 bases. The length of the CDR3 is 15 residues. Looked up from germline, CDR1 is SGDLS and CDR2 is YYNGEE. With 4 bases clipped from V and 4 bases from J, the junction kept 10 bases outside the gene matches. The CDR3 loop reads CASSQGTVGIYGYTF. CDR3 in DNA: TGTGCCAGCAGCCAAGGGACAGTTGGGATCTATGGCTACACCTTC.

DNA for the CDR3: TGTGCCAGTAGTATCAGGGGAGGCCATCAGCCCCAGCATTTT. Translation: CASSIRGGHQPQHF. This chain uses TRBV19 with TRBJ1-5; tentative D call: TRBD1 (6 bases). CDR1 is LNHDA, CDR2 SQIVND, per germline (reference sequence). Trimming removed 3 bases at V and 5 bases at J, with 11 bases between. This CDR3 is 14 amino acids long.

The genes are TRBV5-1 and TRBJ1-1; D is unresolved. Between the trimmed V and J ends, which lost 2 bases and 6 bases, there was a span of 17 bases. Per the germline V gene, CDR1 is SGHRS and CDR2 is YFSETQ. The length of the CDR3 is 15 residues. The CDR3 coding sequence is TGCGCCAGCAGCTTAGGTACGGGAAGAGGCGCTGAAGCTTTCTTT. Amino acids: CASSLGTGRGAEAFF.

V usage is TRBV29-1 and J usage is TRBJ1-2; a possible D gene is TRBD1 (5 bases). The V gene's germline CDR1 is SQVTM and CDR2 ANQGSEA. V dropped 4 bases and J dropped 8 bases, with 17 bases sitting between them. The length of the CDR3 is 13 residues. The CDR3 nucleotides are TGCAGCGTTGGCGGGGCGTCCCGCCAAGGCTACACCTTC. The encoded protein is CSVGGASRQGYTF.

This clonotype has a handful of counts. The CDR3 region is CAWDRSGNTIYF. The CDR3 DNA reads TGTGCCTGGGACAGAAGTGGAAACACCATATATTTT. The chain has TRBV30 and TRBJ1-3, with D possibly TRBD1 on 5 matching bases. This CDR3 has 12 residues. V lost 5 bases, J lost 3 bases, and 8 bases lay in between. Germline V gives CDR1 GTSNPN, CDR2 SVGIG (reference sequence).

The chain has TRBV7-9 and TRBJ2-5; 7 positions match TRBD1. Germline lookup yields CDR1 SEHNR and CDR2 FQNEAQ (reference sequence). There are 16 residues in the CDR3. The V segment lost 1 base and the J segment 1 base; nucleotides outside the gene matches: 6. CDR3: CASSLVTDRAQETQYF. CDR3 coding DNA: TGTGCCAGCAGCTTAGTGACCGACAGGGCCCAAGAGACCCAGTACTTC.

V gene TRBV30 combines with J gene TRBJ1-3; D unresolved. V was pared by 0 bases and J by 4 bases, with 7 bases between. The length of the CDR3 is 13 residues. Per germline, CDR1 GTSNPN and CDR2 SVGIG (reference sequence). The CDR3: CAWSVTAGNTIYF. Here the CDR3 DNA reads TGTGCCTGGAGTGTAACAGCAGGAAACACCATATATTTT.

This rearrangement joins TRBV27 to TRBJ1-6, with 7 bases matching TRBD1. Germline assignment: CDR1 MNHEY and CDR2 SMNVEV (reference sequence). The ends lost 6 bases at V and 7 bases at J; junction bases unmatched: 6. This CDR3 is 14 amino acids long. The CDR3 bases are TGTGCCAGCAGAGAGACAGGGTTGAATTCACCCCTCCACTTT. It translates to CASRETGLNSPLHF.

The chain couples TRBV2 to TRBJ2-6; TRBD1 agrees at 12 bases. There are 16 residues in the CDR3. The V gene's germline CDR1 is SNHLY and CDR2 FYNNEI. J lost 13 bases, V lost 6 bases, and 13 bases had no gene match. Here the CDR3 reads CASRTGTGGTAGVLTF. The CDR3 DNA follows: TGTGCCAGCAGGACCGGGACAGGGGGCACCGCCGGGGTCCTGACTTTC.

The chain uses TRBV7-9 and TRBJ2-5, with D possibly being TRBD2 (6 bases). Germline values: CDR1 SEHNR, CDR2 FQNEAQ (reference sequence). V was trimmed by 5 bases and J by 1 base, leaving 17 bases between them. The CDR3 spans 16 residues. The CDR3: CASSQVASDPQETQYF. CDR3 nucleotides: TGTGCCAGCAGCCAAGTAGCTAGCGACCCCCAAGAGACCCAGTACTTC.

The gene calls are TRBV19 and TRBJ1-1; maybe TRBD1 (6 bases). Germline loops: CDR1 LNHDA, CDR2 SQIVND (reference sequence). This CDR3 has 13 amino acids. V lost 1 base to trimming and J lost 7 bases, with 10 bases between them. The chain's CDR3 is CASSIAGVGEAFF. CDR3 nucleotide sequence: TGTGCCAGTAGTATAGCAGGGGTAGGTGAAGCTTTCTTT.

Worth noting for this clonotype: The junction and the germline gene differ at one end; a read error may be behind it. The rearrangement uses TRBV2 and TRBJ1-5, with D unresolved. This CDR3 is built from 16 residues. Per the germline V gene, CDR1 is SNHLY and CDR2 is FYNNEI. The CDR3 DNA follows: TGTGCCAGCAGTGAAGCGATCCGGACCGAAAATCGGCCCCAGCATTTT. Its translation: CASSEAIRTENRPQHF.

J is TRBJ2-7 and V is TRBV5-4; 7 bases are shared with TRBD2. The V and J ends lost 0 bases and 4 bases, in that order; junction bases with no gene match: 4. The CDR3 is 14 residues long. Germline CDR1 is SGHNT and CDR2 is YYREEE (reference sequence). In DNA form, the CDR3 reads TGTGCCAGCAGCTTGGCGGGACTATTTTACGAGCAGTACTTC. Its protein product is CASSLAGLFYEQYF. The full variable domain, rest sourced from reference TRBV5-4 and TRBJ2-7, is ETGVTQSPTHLIKTRGQQVTLRCSSQSGHNTVSWYQQALGQGPQFIFQYYREEENGRGNFPPRFSGLQFPNYSSELNVNALELDDSALYLCASSLAGLFYEQYFGPGTRLTVT.

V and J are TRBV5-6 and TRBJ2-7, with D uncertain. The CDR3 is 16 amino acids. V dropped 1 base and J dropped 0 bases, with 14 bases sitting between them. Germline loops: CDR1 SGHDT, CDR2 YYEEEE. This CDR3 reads CASSLNGQPPSYEQYF. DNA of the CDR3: TGTGCCAGCAGCTTGAATGGGCAGCCACCCTCCTACGAGCAGTACTTC.

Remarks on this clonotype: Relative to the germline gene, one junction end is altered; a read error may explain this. The CDR3 DNA reads TGTGCCGGCAGCCCTCGAGCGATAAAGGACAGGGGGCATCGTAATGGCTACACCTTC. Translated, it gives CAGSPRAIKDRGHRNGYTF. This sequence joins TRBV7-9 and TRBJ1-2, with 11 positions matching TRBD1. The germline V gene has CDR1 SEHNR and CDR2 FQNEAQ (reference sequence). The CDR3 runs 19 residues.

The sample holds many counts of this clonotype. As DNA, the CDR3 is TGTGCCAGCAGTGAATTCGAAGAAAAACTGTTTTTT. This encodes CASSEFEEKLFF. The rearrangement joins TRBV25-1 to TRBJ1-4, with D uncertain. CDR3 size: 12 residues. V lost 1 base, J lost 8 bases, and 5 bases lay in between. Germline CDR1 is MGHDK and CDR2 is SYGVNS.

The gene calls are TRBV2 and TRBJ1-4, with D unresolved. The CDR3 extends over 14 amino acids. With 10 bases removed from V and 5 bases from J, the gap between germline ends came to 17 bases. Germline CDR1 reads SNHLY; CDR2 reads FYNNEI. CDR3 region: CATRSWVTNEKLFF. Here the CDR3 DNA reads TGTGCCACCCGCAGTTGGGTGACCAATGAAAAACTGTTTTTT. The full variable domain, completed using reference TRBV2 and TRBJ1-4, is EPEVTQTPSHQVTQMGQEVILRCVPISNHLYFYWYRQILGQKVEFLVSFYNNEISEKSEIFDDQFSVERPDGSNFTLKIRSTKLEDSAMYFCATRSWVTNEKLFFGSGTQLSVL.